Sequencing of this T cell receptor (beta chain) was carried out in a study of blood T cell repertoires in COVID-19. Trimming removed 4 bases from V and 0 bases from J, with 14 bases in between. CDR1 is SGHRS, CDR2 YFSETQ, per germline. The CDR3 loop spans 16 amino acids. Produced via immunoSEQ multiplex PCR; TCRdb's table is partial and in-frame only. This sample carries around 80,000 clones, about 70% of them seen once, and the ten largest clones take approximately 5.7%. The rearrangement uses TRBV5-1 and TRBJ1-3; D might be TRBD1 (6 bases). The clonotype comes from a man aged 50 or older with active or convalescent COVID-19. Sequenced sample: peripheral blood. For the CDR3, the DNA is TGCGCCAGCAGCGACAGGCCAAAAGGCTCTGGAAACACCATATATTTT. Its translation is CASSDRPKGSGNTIYF.